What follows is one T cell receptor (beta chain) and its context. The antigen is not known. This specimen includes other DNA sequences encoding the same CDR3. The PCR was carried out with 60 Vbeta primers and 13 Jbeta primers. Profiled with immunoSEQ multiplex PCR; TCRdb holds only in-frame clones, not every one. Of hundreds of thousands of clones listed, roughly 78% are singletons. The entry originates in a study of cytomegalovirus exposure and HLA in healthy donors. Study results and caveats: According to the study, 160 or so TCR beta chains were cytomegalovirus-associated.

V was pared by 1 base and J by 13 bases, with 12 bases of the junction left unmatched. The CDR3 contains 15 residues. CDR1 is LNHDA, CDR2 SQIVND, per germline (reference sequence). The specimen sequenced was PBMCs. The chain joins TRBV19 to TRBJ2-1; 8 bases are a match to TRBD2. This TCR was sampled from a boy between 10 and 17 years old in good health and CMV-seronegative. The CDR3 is CASSIVGAGGPLQFF. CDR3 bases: TGTGCCAGTAGTATAGTCGGCGCGGGAGGACCCCTCCAGTTCTTC.